The 6 T cell receptor beta chains in this list originate from one sample, sequenced in a study of blood T cell repertoires in COVID-19. The table came from immunoSEQ multiplex PCR; TCRdb's copy has only in-frame clones and leaves some out. Of 72,000 or so clones in the sample, about nine tenths were seen once. The sample consisted of peripheral blood. The receptors shown here come from a man in his fifties or sixties with acute or convalescent COVID-19.

This chain connects TRBV12-5 to TRBJ2-7, with a weak D call TRBD1 (6 bases). The CDR3 length is 12 residues. CDR1 and CDR2 (germline): LGHNT, FRNRAP. Trimming removed 6 bases at V and 4 bases at J, with 10 bases between. CDR3: CASGRDIYEQYF. The CDR3 coding sequence is TGTGCTAGTGGACGGGACATTTACGAGCAGTACTTC.

The chain joins TRBV2 to TRBJ1-1, with TRBD1 as a possible D gene (6 bases). The CDR3 runs 16 residues. CDR1 and CDR2 (germline): SNHLY, FYNNEI. Trimming left V 3 bases short and J 2 bases short, with 16 bases between. CDR3: CASSEDSPRGNTEAFF. DNA of the CDR3: TGTGCCAGCAGTGAGGACAGCCCGAGGGGCAACACTGAAGCTTTCTTT.

The rearrangement links TRBV6-1 to TRBJ1-4; 9 bases align to TRBD1. The V segment lost 3 bases and the J segment 11 bases; nucleotides outside the gene matches: 7. This CDR3 spans 14 amino acids. Germline V lookup: CDR1 MNHNS, CDR2 SASEGT. The CDR3 DNA reads as TGTGCCAGCAGTGATGGGACAGGGAGGCGTAAACTGTTTTTT. Its protein is CASSDGTGRRKLFF.

The rearrangement uses TRBV11-2 and TRBJ1-3; possibly TRBD1 for D (6 bases). The CDR3 totals 14 residues. In germline, CDR1 is SGHAT, CDR2 FQNNGV. V lost 2 bases and J lost 4, with 9 bases in between. The CDR3 sequence: CASSLTGTGNTIYF. CDR3 nucleotide sequence: TGTGCCAGCAGCTTAACAGGGACCGGAAACACCATATATTTT.

The chain recombines TRBV6-2 or TRBV6-3 with TRBJ1-2, with D maybe TRBD1 (5 bases). This CDR3 spans 14 amino acids. Germline V gene sequence: CDR1 MNHEY, CDR2 SVGEGT. V was cut by 2 bases and J by 4 bases, with 11 bases left in between. CDR3 DNA: TGTGCCAGCAGTTACGATTCAAGGGGCTATGGCTACACCTTC. Its protein is CASSYDSRGYGYTF.

The V and J genes are TRBV29-1 and TRBJ1-6, with a possible D match to TRBD1 (5 bases). Germline CDR1 is SQVTM and CDR2 is ANQGSEA. This CDR3 has 14 residues. V lost 5 bases and J 8 bases, leaving 16 bases between the germline ends. The CDR3 spells CSVRGETPDSPLHF. The CDR3 DNA follows: TGCAGCGTTCGGGGGGAAACGCCGGATTCACCCCTCCACTTT.